These 5 T cell receptor beta chains were all obtained from the same sample, sequenced in a study of blood T cell repertoires in COVID-19. This table comes from immunoSEQ multiplex PCR, and its TCRdb copy is limited to in-frame clones, with some not included. The table shows around 68,000 clones, with about 93% occurring only once. Sequencing was performed on peripheral blood. The receptors here all came from a man in his 70s with active COVID-19.

The CDR3 loop reads CASRSQGPNQPQHF. The DNA for the CDR3 is TGTGCCAGCAGGAGCCAGGGCCCCAATCAGCCCCAGCATTTT. The chain links TRBV2 to TRBJ1-5; D may be TRBD1 (5 bases). CDR1 is SNHLY, CDR2 FYNNEI, per germline. V shed 6 bases and J shed 3 bases, with 12 bases lying between them. This CDR3 contains 14 residues.

V and J are TRBV13 and TRBJ1-6; 8 bases align to TRBD1. Germline-derived CDR1 and CDR2 are PRHDT and FYEKMQ (reference sequence). The V and J ends lost 2 bases and 7 bases, in that order; junction bases with no gene match: 13. This CDR3 is 18 amino acids long. The CDR3 coding sequence is TGTGCCAGCAGCTTACAGGAAGAACGACAGGGGTCCAATTCACCCCTCCACTTT. Protein product: CASSLQEERQGSNSPLHF. Full variable domain (remainder filled in from reference TRBV13 and TRBJ1-6): AAGVIQSPRHLIKEKRETATLKCYPIPRHDTVYWYQQGPGQDPQFLISFYEKMQSDKGSIPDRFSAQQFSDYHSELNMSSLELGDSALYFCASSLQEERQGSNSPLHFGNGTRLTVT.

The chain joins TRBV2 to TRBJ1-2; D possibly corresponds to TRBD1 (5 bases). The germline CDR1 and CDR2 sequences are SNHLY and FYNNEI. Trimming removed 4 bases from V and 0 bases from J, with 15 bases in between. The CDR3 has 16 residues. CDR3 in DNA: TGTGCCAGCAGTGGGGGCGGCAGATTCTCTAACTATGGCTACACCTTC. The encoded protein is CASSGGGRFSNYGYTF.

The chain couples TRBV24-1 to TRBJ2-5, with D perhaps matching TRBD1 (5 bases). CDR1 and CDR2 from the germline V gene are KGHDR and SFDVKD. This CDR3 region has 12 residues. Between the trimmed V and J ends, which lost 4 bases and 8 bases, there was a span of 10 bases. Here the CDR3 DNA reads TGTGCCACCAGTGACTCAGGGTCAACCCAGTACTTC. It is translated as CATSDSGSTQYF.

The CDR3 is CSVERGGGETQYF. CDR3 bases: TGCAGCGTTGAGCGTGGGGGGGGAGAGACCCAGTACTTC. J is TRBJ2-5 and V is TRBV29-1; 7 bases agree with TRBD2. Trimming at V came to 3 bases and at J to 4 bases, leaving 5 bases not matched to a gene. The CDR3 sequence is 13 residues long. Germline CDR1 reads SQVTM; CDR2 reads ANQGSEA. Looking up the rest from reference TRBV29-1 and TRBJ2-5 gives the full variable domain: SAVISQKPSRDICQRGTSLTIQCQVDSQVTMMFWYRQQPGQSLTLIATANQGSEATYESGFVIDKFPISRPNLTFSTLTVSNMSPEDSSIYLCSVERGGGETQYFGPGTRLLVL.